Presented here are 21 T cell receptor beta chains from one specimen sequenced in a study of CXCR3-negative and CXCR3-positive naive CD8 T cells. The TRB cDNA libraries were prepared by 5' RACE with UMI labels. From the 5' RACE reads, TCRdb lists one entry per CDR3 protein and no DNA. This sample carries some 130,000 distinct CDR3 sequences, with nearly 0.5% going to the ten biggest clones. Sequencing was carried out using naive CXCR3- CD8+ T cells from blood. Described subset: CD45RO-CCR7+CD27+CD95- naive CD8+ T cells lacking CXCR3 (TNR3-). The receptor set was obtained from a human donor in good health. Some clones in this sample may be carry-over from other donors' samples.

CDR3 protein: CASSLVMGRTEAFF. This rearrangement joins TRBV7-9 to TRBJ1-1. CDR1 SEHNR and CDR2 FQNEAQ come from the germline V gene (reference sequence). There are 14 residues in the CDR3.

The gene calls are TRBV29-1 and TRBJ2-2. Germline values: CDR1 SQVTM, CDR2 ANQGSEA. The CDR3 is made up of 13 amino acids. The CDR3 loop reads CSVIDTNTGELFF.

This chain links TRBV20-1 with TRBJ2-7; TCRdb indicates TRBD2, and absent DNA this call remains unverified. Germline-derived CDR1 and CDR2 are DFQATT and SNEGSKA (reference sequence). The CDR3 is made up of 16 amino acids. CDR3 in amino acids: CSARSLPGTVLHEQYF.

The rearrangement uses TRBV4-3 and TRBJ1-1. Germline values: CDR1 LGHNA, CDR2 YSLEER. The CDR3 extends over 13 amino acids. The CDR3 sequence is CASSQDRYTEAFF.

CDR3 protein: CASSLVLGADGISQETQYF. J is TRBJ2-5 and V is TRBV7-6; the D gene TCRdb calls, TRBD1, cannot be checked with no DNA. The CDR3 has 19 residues. CDR1 and CDR2 from the germline V gene are SGHVS and FNYEAQ.

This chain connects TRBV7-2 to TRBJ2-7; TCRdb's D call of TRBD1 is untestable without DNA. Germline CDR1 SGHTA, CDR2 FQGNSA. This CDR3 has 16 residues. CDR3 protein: CASSPQVGGVYHEQYF.

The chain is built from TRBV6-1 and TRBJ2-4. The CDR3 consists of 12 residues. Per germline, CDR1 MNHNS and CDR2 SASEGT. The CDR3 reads CAISESVDIQYF.

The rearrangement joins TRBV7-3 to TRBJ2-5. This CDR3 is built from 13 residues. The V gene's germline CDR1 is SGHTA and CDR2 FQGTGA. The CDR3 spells CASSPDGTGTQYF. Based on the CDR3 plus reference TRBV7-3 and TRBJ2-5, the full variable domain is GAGVSQTPSNKVTEKGKYVELRCDPISGHTALYWYRQSLGQGPEFLIYFQGTGAADDSGLPNDRFFAVRPEGSVSTLKIQRTERGDSAVYLCASSPDGTGTQYFGPGTRLLVL.

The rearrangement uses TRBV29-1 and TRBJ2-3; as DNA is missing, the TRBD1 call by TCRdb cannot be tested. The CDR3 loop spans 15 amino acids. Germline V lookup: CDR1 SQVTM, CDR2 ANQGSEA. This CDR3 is CSVTAGTGSRDTQYF.

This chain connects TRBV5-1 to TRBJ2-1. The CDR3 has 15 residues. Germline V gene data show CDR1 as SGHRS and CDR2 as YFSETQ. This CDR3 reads CASSLLGSSYNEQFF.

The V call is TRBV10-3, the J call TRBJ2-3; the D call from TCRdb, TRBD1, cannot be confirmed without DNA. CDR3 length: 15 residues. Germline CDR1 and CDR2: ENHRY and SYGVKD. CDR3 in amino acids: CAISGTRTGTDTQYF.

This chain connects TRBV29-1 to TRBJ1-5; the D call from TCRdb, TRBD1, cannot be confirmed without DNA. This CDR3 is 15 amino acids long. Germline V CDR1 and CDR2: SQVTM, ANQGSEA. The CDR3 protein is CSVGDSLYSNQPQHF. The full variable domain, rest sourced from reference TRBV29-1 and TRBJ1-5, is SAVISQKPSRDICQRGTSLTIQCQVDSQVTMMFWYRQQPGQSLTLIATANQGSEATYESGFVIDKFPISRPNLTFSTLTVSNMSPEDSSIYLCSVGDSLYSNQPQHFGDGTRLSIL.

The CDR3 is CASSIGDTTYNEQFF. This sequence joins TRBV19 and TRBJ2-1; the TRBD1 assignment by TCRdb is unverifiable without DNA. The CDR3 has 15 amino acids. Looked up from germline, CDR1 is LNHDA and CDR2 is SQIVND (reference sequence).

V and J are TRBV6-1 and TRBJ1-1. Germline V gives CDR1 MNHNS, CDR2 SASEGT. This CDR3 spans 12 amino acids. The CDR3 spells CASNLAYTEAFF.

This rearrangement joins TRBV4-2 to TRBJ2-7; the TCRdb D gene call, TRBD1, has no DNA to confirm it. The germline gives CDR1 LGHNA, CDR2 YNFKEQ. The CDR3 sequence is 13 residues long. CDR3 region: CASSFGTEYEQYF.

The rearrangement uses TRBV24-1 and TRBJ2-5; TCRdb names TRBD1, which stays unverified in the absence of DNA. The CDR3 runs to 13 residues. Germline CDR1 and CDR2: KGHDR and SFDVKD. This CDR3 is CATLGTGQETQYF.

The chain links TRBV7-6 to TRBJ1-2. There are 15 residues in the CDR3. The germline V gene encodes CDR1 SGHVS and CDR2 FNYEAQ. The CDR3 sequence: CATRGRREANYGYTF.

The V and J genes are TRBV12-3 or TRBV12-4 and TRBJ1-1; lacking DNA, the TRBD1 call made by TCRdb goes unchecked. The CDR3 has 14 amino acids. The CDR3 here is CASRLGQGNTEAFF.

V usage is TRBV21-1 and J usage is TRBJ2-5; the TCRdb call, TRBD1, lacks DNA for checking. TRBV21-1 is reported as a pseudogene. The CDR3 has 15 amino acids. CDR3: CASSKVKCREETQYF.

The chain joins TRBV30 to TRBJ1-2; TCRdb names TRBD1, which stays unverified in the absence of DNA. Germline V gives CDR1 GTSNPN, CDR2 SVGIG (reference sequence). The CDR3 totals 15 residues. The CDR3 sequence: CAWSEGTGLLDGYTF.

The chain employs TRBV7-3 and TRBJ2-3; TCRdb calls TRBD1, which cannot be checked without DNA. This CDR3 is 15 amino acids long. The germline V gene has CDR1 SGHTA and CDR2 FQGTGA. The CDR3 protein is CASSLKQGGTDTQYF.